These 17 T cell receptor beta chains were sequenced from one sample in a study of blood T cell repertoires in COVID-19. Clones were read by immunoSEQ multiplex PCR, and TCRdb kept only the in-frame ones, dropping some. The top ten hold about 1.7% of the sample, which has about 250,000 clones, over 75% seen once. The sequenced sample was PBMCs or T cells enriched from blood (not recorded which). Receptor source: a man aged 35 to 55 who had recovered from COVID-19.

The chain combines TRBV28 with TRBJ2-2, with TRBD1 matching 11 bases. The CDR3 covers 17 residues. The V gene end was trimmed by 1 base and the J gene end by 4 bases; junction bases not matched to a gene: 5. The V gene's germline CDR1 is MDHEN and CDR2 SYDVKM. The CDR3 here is CASSLFRDRGITGELFF. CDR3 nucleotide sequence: TGTGCCAGCAGTTTATTCAGGGACAGGGGGATCACCGGGGAGCTGTTTTTT.

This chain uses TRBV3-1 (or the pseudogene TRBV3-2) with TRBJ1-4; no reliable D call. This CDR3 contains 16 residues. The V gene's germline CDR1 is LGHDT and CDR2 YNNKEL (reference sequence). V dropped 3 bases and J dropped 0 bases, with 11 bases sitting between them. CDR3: CASSQAPFATNEKLFF. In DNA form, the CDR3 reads TGTGCCAGCAGCCAGGCACCTTTTGCAACTAATGAAAAACTGTTTTTT.

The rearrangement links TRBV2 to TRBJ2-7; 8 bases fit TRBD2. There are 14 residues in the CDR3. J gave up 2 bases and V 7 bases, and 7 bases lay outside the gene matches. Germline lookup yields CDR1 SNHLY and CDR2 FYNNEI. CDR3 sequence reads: CASNSGTPPYEQYF. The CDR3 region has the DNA TGTGCCAGCAATAGCGGGACTCCCCCCTACGAGCAGTACTTC.

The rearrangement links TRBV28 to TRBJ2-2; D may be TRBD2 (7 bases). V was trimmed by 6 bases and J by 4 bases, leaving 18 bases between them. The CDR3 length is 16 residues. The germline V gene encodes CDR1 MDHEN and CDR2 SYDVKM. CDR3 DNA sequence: TGTGCCAGCAGCCCTACCCGGGGGGCGGGCACCGGGGAGCTGTTTTTT. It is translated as CASSPTRGAGTGELFF.

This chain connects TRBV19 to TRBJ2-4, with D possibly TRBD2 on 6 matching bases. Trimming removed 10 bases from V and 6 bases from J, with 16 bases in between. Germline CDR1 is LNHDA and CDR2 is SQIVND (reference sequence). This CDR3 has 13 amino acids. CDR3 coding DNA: TGTGCCACCCATTGGGGGGTACCAAACATTCAGTACTTC. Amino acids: CATHWGVPNIQYF.

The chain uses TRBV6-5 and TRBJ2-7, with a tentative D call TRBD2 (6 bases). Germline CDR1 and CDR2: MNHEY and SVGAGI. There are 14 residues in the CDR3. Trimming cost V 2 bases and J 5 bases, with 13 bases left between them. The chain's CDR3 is CASSYSSGRDEQYF. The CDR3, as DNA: TGTGCCAGCAGTTACAGCTCCGGGAGAGACGAGCAGTACTTC.

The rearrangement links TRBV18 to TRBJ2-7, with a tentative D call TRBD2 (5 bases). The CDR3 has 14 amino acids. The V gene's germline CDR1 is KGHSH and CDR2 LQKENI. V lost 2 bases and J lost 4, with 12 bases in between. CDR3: CASSPYREQYEQYF. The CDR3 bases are TGTGCCAGCTCACCATATCGGGAACAATACGAGCAGTACTTC.

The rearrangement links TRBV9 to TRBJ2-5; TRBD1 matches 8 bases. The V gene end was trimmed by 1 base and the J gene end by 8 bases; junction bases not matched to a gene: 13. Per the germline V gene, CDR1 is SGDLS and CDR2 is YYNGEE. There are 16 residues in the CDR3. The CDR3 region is CASSVQVEVGQDTQYF. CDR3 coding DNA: TGTGCCAGCAGCGTACAGGTAGAGGTGGGACAGGACACCCAGTACTTC.

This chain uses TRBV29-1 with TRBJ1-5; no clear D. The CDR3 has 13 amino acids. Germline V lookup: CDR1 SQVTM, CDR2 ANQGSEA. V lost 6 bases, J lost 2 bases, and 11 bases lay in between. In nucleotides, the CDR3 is TGCAGCGTAGCGGGGAGTGGCAATCAGCCCCAGCATTTT. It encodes CSVAGSGNQPQHF.

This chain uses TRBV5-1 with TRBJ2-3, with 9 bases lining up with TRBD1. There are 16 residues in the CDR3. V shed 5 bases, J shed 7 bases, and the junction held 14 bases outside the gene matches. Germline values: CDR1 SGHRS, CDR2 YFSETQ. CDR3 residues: CASSSPAGTGTYTQYF. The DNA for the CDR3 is TGCGCCAGCAGTTCGCCAGCCGGGACAGGGACTTATACGCAGTATTTT.

The CDR3 is CASSGFGTRAYEQYF. The CDR3 nucleotides are TGTGCCAGCAGTGGGTTTGGGACTAGGGCGTACGAGCAGTACTTC. The chain has TRBV25-1 and TRBJ2-7; 8 bases map to TRBD2. The CDR3 extends over 15 amino acids. After removal of 4 bases from V and 4 bases from J, the junction contained 9 bases not matched to a gene. Per germline, CDR1 MGHDK and CDR2 SYGVNS.

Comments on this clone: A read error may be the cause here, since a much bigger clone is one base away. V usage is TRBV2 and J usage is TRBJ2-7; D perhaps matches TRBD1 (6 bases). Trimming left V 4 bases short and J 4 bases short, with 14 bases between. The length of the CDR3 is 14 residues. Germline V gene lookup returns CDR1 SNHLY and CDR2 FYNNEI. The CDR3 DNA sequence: TGTGCCAGCAGTGGACAGGCTAGTAGGTACGAGCAGTACTTC. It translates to CASSGQASRYEQYF.

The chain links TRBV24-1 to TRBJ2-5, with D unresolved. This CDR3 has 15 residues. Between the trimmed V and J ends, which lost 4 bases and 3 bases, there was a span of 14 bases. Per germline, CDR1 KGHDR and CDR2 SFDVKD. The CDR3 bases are TGTGCCACCAGTGACCCCGGATCCGGAGAAGAGACCCAGTACTTC. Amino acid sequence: CATSDPGSGEETQYF.

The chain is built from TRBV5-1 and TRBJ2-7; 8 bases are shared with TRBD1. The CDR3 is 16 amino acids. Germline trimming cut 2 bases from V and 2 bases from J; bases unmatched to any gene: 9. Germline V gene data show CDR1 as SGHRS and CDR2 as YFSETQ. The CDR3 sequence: CASSFYGQGGTYEQYF. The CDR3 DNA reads TGCGCCAGCAGCTTCTATGGACAGGGAGGAACCTACGAGCAGTACTTC.

Here the CDR3 reads CASSELAGGHNEQFF. For the CDR3, the DNA is TGTGCCAGCAGTGAACTAGCGGGGGGGCACAATGAGCAGTTCTTC. This chain links TRBV2 with TRBJ2-1; 12 bases are shared with TRBD2. The CDR3 has 15 amino acids. CDR1 SNHLY and CDR2 FYNNEI come from the germline V gene. Trimming cost V 2 bases and J 5 bases; bases outside gene matches: 1. Full variable domain (rest looked up from reference TRBV2 and TRBJ2-1): EPEVTQTPSHQVTQMGQEVILRCVPISNHLYFYWYRQILGQKVEFLVSFYNNEISEKSEIFDDQFSVERPDGSNFTLKIRSTKLEDSAMYFCASSELAGGHNEQFFGPGTRLTVL.

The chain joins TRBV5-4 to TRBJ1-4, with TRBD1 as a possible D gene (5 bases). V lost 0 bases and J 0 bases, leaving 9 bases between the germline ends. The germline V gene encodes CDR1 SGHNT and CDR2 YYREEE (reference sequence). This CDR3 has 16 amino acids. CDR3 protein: CASSLELGATNEKLFF. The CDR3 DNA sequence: TGTGCCAGCAGCTTGGAGCTAGGGGCAACTAATGAAAAACTGTTTTTT.

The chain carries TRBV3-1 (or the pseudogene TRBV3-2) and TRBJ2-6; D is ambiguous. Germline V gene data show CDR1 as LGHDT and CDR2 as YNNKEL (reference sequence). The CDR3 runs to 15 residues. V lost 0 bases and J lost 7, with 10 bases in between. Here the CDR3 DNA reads TGTGCCAGCAGCCAAGATCTTTCGTCCGCCAACGTCCTGACTTTC. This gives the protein CASSQDLSSANVLTF.